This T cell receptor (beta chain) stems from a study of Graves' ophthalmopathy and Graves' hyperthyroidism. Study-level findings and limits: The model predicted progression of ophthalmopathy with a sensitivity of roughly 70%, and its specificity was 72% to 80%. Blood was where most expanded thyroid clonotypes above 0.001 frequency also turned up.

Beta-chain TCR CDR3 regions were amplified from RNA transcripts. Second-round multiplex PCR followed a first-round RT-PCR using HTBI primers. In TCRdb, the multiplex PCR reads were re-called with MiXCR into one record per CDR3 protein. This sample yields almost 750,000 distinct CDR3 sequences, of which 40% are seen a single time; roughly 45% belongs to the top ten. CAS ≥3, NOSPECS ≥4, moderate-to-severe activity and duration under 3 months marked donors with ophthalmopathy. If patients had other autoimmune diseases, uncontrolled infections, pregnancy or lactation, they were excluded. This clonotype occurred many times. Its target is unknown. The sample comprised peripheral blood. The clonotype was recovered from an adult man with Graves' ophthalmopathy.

Here the CDR3 reads CASSQSTGSYGYTF. The DNA for the CDR3 is TGTGCCAGCAGCCAATCGACAGGGTCCTATGGCTACACCTTC. The chain couples TRBV16 to TRBJ1-2, with 7 nucleotides matching TRBD1. V shed 0 bases, J shed 4 bases, and the junction held 2 bases outside the gene matches. CDR3 length: 14 amino acids. Germline V gives CDR1 KGHSY, CDR2 FQNENV.